This T cell receptor beta chain was recovered during a study of blood T cell repertoires in COVID-19. The method was immunoSEQ multiplex PCR; TCRdb's version includes in-frame clones alone and lacks a portion of them. Of over 120,000 clones listed, less than 80% are singletons. V dropped 9 bases and J dropped 6; count of bases not matched to a gene: 10. Germline V lookup: CDR1 SGHRS, CDR2 YFSETQ. CDR3 length equals 15 residues. The chain joins TRBV5-1 to TRBJ2-2, with TRBD1 matching 11 bases. The sequence came from an elderly woman with active or convalescent COVID-19. Specimen: peripheral blood. CDR3 protein: CATQPGDRGAGELFF. DNA of the CDR3: TGCGCCACCCAACCCGGGGACAGGGGGGCCGGGGAGCTGTTTTTT.